Listed here are 28 T cell receptor beta chains from one sample, sequenced in a study of CD8+CD57+ T cells in acquired aplastic anemia. Genomic DNA acted as the template from which TCR beta VDJ combination and CDR3 sequence profiling were carried out. From the reads, TCRdb called clonotypes with MiXCR, one entry per CDR3 protein. Of 350,000 to 450,000 distinct CDR3 sequences in the sample, roughly 68% were seen once. The sequencing sample was made of sorted CD4+, CD8+, or CD8+CD57+ T cells (not recorded which) from PBMCs. Receptors were obtained from a human donor in good health, serving as a control.

The V and J genes are TRBV5-1 and TRBJ1-5; no firm D call. The V end was cut by 7 bases, the J end by 0 bases, with 14 bases between. The CDR3 has 15 residues. CDR1 is SGHRS, CDR2 YFSETQ, per germline. The DNA for the CDR3 is TGCGCCAGCGCCATGACTGGGGATAGCAATCAGCCCCAGCATTTT. Its translation: CASAMTGDSNQPQHF.

This clonotype was seen ten or more times. The chain carries TRBV6-6 and TRBJ1-6; TRBD1 is a possible D gene (5 bases). V was clipped by 7 bases and J by 7 bases, with 17 bases between them. This CDR3 comprises 15 residues. Germline loops: CDR1 MNHNY, CDR2 SVGAGI (reference sequence). Written as DNA, the CDR3 is TGTGCCAGCAAGAAGGACCTCGAGGGGAATTCACCCCTCCACTTT. It encodes CASKKDLEGNSPLHF.

This clonotype was detected once. The rearrangement links TRBV20-1 to TRBJ1-1; a weak D match, TRBD1 (6 bases). This CDR3 has 14 residues. V dropped 5 bases and J dropped 7 bases, with 20 bases sitting between them. From germline, CDR1 is DFQATT and CDR2 SNEGSKA (reference sequence). The chain's CDR3 is CSAPRQEAYDEAFF. The DNA of the CDR3 is TGCAGTGCTCCCAGACAGGAAGCCTACGATGAAGCTTTCTTT.

This chain connects TRBV25-1 to TRBJ1-6, with TRBD1 matching over 7 bases. The V gene's germline CDR1 is MGHDK and CDR2 SYGVNS. The CDR3 consists of 15 residues. Germline trimming cut 1 base from V and 5 bases from J; bases unmatched to any gene: 2. CDR3 DNA sequence: TGTGCCAGCAGTGAATTGCAGGGGGATAATTCACCCCTCCACTTT. It encodes CASSELQGDNSPLHF.

In this sample, this clonotype turned up many times. Written as DNA, the CDR3 is TGTGCCTGGAGTGTTGGGTCAGGCACATTCTACACCTTC. It codes for CAWSVGSGTFYTF. The chain carries TRBV30 and TRBJ1-2, with no clear D. This CDR3 spans 13 amino acids. V was shortened by 0 bases and J by 10 bases, with 15 bases between the two germline ends. Per germline, CDR1 GTSNPN and CDR2 SVGIG (reference sequence).

This clonotype was seen more than once but under ten times. The DNA is left out, because the CDR3 cannot be placed on it with certainty; the CDR3 is given as TCRdb lists it. The CDR3 here is CASSFYICSARNRRLSTDEQFF. The V and J genes are TRBV7-3 and TRBJ2-1; the D call in the table, TRBD1, was not verified against the DNA. Ends included, the CDR3 has 22 residues. Germline loops: CDR1 SGHTA, CDR2 FQGTGA.

A remark on this clonotype: The CDR3 does not end in the conserved phenylalanine or tryptophan, so this is likely a read error. It is unclear where the CDR3 begins or ends on the DNA, so no DNA is shown, and the CDR3 is as TCRdb lists it. J is TRBJ2-7 and V is TRBV7-9; the table's TRBD1 call for D was not verified on the DNA. A total of 13 residues make up the CDR3, ends included. The germline CDR1 and CDR2 sequences are SEHNR and FQNEAQ (reference sequence). CDR3 residues: CASSLGAAGEETY.

As regards this clonotype: As the CDR3 is not closed by the conserved phenylalanine or tryptophan, this likely results from a read error. It is unclear where the CDR3 begins or ends on the DNA, so no DNA is shown, and the CDR3 is as TCRdb lists it. The chain has TRBV7-2 and TRBJ2-7; the DNA was not compared with TRBD1, the D call given in the table. Germline lookup yields CDR1 SGHTA and CDR2 FQGNSA. Counting both end residues, the CDR3 totals 13 amino acids. CDR3 amino acids: CASSLGAPGEYDY.

CDR3 sequence (DNA): TGTGCCAGCACCCCTCCGGGACAGGGATTGAAGGGCTACACCTTC. Amino acid sequence: CASTPPGQGLKGYTF. The chain couples TRBV28 to TRBJ1-2, with 9 bases that match TRBD1. CDR1 is MDHEN, CDR2 SYDVKM, per germline. After removal of 7 bases from V and 8 bases from J, the junction contained 14 bases not matched to a gene. The CDR3 loop spans 15 amino acids.

The chain has TRBV7-9 and TRBJ1-1; maybe TRBD1 (6 bases). Trimming pared 6 bases from V and 3 bases from J, leaving 14 bases between. Germline CDR1 reads SEHNR; CDR2 reads FQNEAQ (reference sequence). The length of the CDR3 is 14 residues. CDR3 residues: CASSLRGGDTEAFF. The DNA for the CDR3 is TGTGCCAGCAGTTTAAGAGGGGGTGACACTGAAGCTTTCTTT.

Concerning this clonotype: Sequence at one end of the junction differs from germline and may be a read error. The genes are TRBV14 and TRBJ2-6, with D uncertain. Germline CDR1 SGHDN, CDR2 FVKESK. This CDR3 spans 16 amino acids. The CDR3 reads CASSGSRPYGYNFLTF. CDR3 nucleotides: TGTGCCAGCAGCGGGTCGCGGCCCTATGGGTACAACTTCCTGACTTTC.

This chain joins TRBV4-1 and TRBJ1-6, with 7 bases matching TRBD1. Germline V gene data show CDR1 as MGHRA and CDR2 as YSYEKL. Losses at the gene ends were 1 base for V and 7 bases for J; bases not matched to a gene: 7. The CDR3 spans 16 residues. CDR3 in amino acids: CASSQAGQLENSPLHF. The DNA of the CDR3 is TGCGCCAGCAGCCAAGCGGGACAGTTGGAGAATTCACCCCTCCACTTT.

The chain is built from TRBV9 and TRBJ2-1; possibly TRBD1 or TRBD2 for D (5 bases each). The CDR3 covers 20 residues. The germline CDR1 and CDR2 sequences are SGDLS and YYNGEE. V was cut by 4 bases and J by 1 base, with 27 bases left in between. The CDR3 nucleotides are TGTGCCAGCAGCCCGGTGGGACGGGCGAACACTGAAACGTCCTACAATGAGCAGTTCTTC. Its translation is CASSPVGRANTETSYNEQFF.

This clonotype occurred a few times. This may arise from a read error, as a much more abundant clone is one base away. The chain combines TRBV10-3 with TRBJ1-1; D not certain. The CDR3 has 14 residues. Germline V gene data show CDR1 as ENHRY and CDR2 as SYGVKD. Written as DNA, the CDR3 is TGTGCCACCAGTGAGGACGGATTGAACACTGAAGCTTTCTTT. Translation gives CATSEDGLNTEAFF.

This rearrangement joins TRBV7-9 to TRBJ1-6, with D hard to call. V lost 5 bases to trimming and J lost 8 bases, with 10 bases between them. CDR1 is SEHNR and CDR2 is FQNEAQ in the germline V gene (reference sequence). The CDR3 totals 13 residues. Here the CDR3 DNA reads TGTGCCAGCAGCCCCCGATGGGATTCACCCCTCCACTTT. Translation: CASSPRWDSPLHF.

This chain uses TRBV18 with TRBJ1-5; TRBD1 matches 7 bases. Losses at the gene ends were 3 bases for V and 4 bases for J; bases not matched to a gene: 0. The CDR3 is 13 amino acids. Germline assignment: CDR1 KGHSH and CDR2 LQKENI. CDR3 bases: TGTGCCAGCTCACCGGACAGGAATCAGCCCCAGCATTTT. This encodes CASSPDRNQPQHF.

The genes are TRBV7-3 and TRBJ1-1; perhaps TRBD1 as D (5 bases). The V gene's germline CDR1 is SGHTA and CDR2 FQGTGA. V was trimmed by 7 bases and J by 5 bases, leaving 17 bases between them. The CDR3 runs 14 residues. CDR3 nucleotide sequence: TGTGCCAGCACCGGGGCCCTCATAGCGACTGAAGCTTTCTTT. Encoded protein: CASTGALIATEAFF.

To note about this clonotype: As the CDR3 is not closed by the conserved phenylalanine or tryptophan, this likely results from a read error. The DNA is omitted, as the CDR3 cannot be located on it reliably, and the CDR3 follows TCRdb's listing. This chain links TRBV7-9 with TRBJ1-1; the table's D call, TRBD1, has no DNA check behind it. CDR1 and CDR2 (germline): SEHNR, FQNEAQ (reference sequence). The CDR3 totals 13 residues, both ends included. The CDR3 loop is CASSPGSATNQLH.

This clonotype has only one observation. The germline gene is not matched at one end of the junction; a read error may be the cause. The chain joins TRBV10-3 to TRBJ2-3; TRBD1 or TRBD2 may be the D gene (5 bases each). Germline CDR1 and CDR2: ENHRY and SYGVKD. CDR3 length: 14 amino acids. CDR3 loop: CATMAERGTTTPYF. The CDR3 nucleotides read TGTGCCACCATGGCGGAGAGGGGAACAACTACGCCGTACTTT.

Of note for this clonotype: This may arise from a read error, as a much more abundant clone is one base away. This chain joins TRBV6-1 and TRBJ1-5; a weak D match, TRBD1 (6 bases). This CDR3 is 15 amino acids long. V shed 7 bases and J shed 3 bases, with 16 bases lying between them. Germline loops: CDR1 MNHNS, CDR2 SASEGT. CDR3 region: CASTRTVTDNQPQHF. The CDR3 DNA follows: TGTGCCAGCACTCGGACAGTGACAGACAATCAGCCCCAGCATTTT.

The chain carries TRBV9 and TRBJ1-6, with D maybe TRBD1 (6 bases). Germline V gene data show CDR1 as SGDLS and CDR2 as YYNGEE. Trimming removed 2 bases at V and 17 bases at J, with 23 bases between. This CDR3 has 15 residues. The CDR3 protein is CASSVGGQPNSPVHF. CDR3 nucleotides: TGTGCCAGCAGCGTGGGTGGACAGCCTAATTCTCCCGTCCACTTT.

This clonotype was recorded many times. The V and J genes are TRBV2 and TRBJ1-2; 7 nucleotides agree with TRBD1. The CDR3 consists of 14 residues. From germline, CDR1 is SNHLY and CDR2 FYNNEI. V was pared by 8 bases and J by 7 bases, with 13 bases of the junction left unmatched. CDR3 sequence: CASPSGSGGVGYTF. DNA for the CDR3: TGTGCCAGCCCCTCCGGGTCAGGGGGTGTTGGCTACACCTTC.

The chain has TRBV12-3 or TRBV12-4 and TRBJ2-5, with D perhaps matching TRBD2 (5 bases). The CDR3 runs 15 residues. Trimming cost V 5 bases and J 11 bases, with 24 bases left between them. CDR3 nucleotide sequence: TGTGCCAGCAGTGCGGCCACTAGGGCCCAGGATTCTCAGTACTTC. This codes for CASSAATRAQDSQYF.

This clonotype was found many times. This rearrangement joins TRBV7-2 to TRBJ1-3; D might be TRBD1 (5 bases). Germline V gives CDR1 SGHTA, CDR2 FQGNSA. Trimming removed 2 bases from V and 2 bases from J, with 13 bases in between. This CDR3 contains 16 residues. CDR3: CASSLTSGNAGNTIYF. In DNA form, the CDR3 reads TGTGCCAGCAGCTTAACGTCAGGGAATGCTGGAAACACCATATATTTT.

Turning to this clonotype: Just one base apart from a much larger clone, this may be a read error. The chain carries TRBV3-1 and TRBJ1-1, with D perhaps TRBD1 (6 bases). CDR1 and CDR2 from the germline V gene are LGHDT and YNNKEL (reference sequence). Trimming took off 3 bases at V and 7 bases at J, with 12 bases between the two ends. The CDR3 consists of 13 residues. In nucleotides, the CDR3 is TGTGCCAGCAGCCAGACCAGGGGCATTGAAGCTTTCTTT. Encoded protein: CASSQTRGIEAFF.

This clonotype showed up many times. A junction end diverges from the germline sequence, so it may reflect a read error. The chain uses TRBV14 and TRBJ2-5; D remains unclear. Germline V CDR1 and CDR2: SGHDN, FVKESK. The CDR3 is made up of 14 amino acids. CDR3 in DNA: TGTGCCAGCAGCCCATTTGGTGTGCAAGAGACCCAGTGCTTC. Translated: CASSPFGVQETQCF.

The chain recombines TRBV7-8 with TRBJ1-5; no clear D. The ends were cut back, 6 bases at V and 14 bases at J, with 20 bases in the middle. The CDR3 extends over 13 amino acids. The germline CDR1 and CDR2 sequences are SGHVS and FQNEAQ. DNA of the CDR3: TGTGCCAGCAGTGAAGTGAGGGCGCAGCACGAGCATTTT. Protein: CASSEVRAQHEHF.

Regarding this clonotype: One end of the junction varies from germline; a read error may be responsible. The chain carries TRBV7-2 and TRBJ2-7; D may be TRBD1 (5 bases). The germline V gene encodes CDR1 SGHTA and CDR2 FQGNSA. The CDR3 spans 14 residues. CDR3 region: CASSLQGGQPQHFF. CDR3 DNA sequence: TGTGCCAGCAGCTTACAGGGCGGTCAGCCCCAGCATTTTTTC. Combining the CDR3 with reference TRBV7-2 and TRBJ2-7 gives the whole variable domain GAGVSQSPSNKVTEKGKDVELRCDPISGHTALYWYRQSLGQGLEFLIYFQGNSAPDKSGLPSDRFSAERTGGSVSTLTIQRTQQEDSAVYLCASSLQGGQPQHFFGPGTRLTVT.